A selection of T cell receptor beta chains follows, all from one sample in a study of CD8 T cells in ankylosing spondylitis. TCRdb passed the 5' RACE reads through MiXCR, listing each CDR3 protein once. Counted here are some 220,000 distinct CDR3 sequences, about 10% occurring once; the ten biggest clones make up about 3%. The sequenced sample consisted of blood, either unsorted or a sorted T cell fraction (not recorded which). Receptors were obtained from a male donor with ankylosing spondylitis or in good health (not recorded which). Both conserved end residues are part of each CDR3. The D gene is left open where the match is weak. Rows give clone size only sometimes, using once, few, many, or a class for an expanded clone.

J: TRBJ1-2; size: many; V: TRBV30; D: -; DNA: TGTGCCTGGATGGCAGGAGCTTCCTATGGCTACACCTTC; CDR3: CAWMAGASYGYTF
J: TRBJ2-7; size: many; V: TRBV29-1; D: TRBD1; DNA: TGCAGCGTTGGACAGGGATCCTACGAGCAGTACTTC; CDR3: CSVGQGSYEQYF
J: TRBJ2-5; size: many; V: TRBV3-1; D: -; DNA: TGTGCCAGCAGCCAAGATCCAGGGATGTACCAAGAGACCCAGTACTTC; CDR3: CASSQDPGMYQETQYF
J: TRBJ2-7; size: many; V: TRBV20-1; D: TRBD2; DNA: TGCAGTGCTAGAGGCGCTAGCGGGCCTTCCTACGAGCAGTACTTC; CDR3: CSARGASGPSYEQYF
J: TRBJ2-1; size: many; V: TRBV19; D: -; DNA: TGTGCCAGTAGTACCCCCTGGACAGATGACAATGAGCAGTTCTTC; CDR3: CASSTPWTDDNEQFF
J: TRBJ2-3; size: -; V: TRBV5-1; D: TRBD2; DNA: TGCGCCAGCAGCCTCGGGACTACCCACACAGATACGCAGTATTTT; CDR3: CASSLGTTHTDTQYF
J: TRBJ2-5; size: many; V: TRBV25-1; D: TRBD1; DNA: TGTGCCAGCAGTGAAGGGACAGGCCAGGAGACCCAGTACTTC; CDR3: CASSEGTGQETQYF
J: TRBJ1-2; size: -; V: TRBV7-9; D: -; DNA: TGTGCCAGCAGCCTAGCATTAGGGGGAAATGGCTACACCTTC; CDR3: CASSLALGGNGYTF
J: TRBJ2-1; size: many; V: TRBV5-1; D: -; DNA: TGCGCCAGCAGCCAACAGACACCGCCAAGGGAGCAGTTCTTC; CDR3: CASSQQTPPREQFF
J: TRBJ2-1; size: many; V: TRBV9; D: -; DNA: TGTGCCAGCAGCGTAGAAGAGAAGGGGGGCTCCTACAATGAGCAGTTCTTC; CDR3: CASSVEEKGGSYNEQFF
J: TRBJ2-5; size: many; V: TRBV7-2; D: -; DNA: TGTGCCAGCAGCTTAGCCCTAGCCCAAGAGACCCAGTACTTC; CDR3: CASSLALAQETQYF
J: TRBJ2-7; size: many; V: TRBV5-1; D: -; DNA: TGCGCCAGCAGCGCGCAGGGGAACGAGCAGTACTTC; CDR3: CASSAQGNEQYF
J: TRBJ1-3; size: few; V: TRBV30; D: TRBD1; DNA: TGTGCCTGGAGGCCAGGGGGGACCTCTGGAAACACCATATATTTT; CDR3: CAWRPGGTSGNTIYF
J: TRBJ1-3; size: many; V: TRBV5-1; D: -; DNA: TGCGCCAGCAGCTTCGAGAATACTGGAAACACCATATATTTT; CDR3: CASSFENTGNTIYF
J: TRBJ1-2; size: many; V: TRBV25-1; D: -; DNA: TGTGCCAGCAGTGAAGGCCCCACTGGGTACACCTTC; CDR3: CASSEGPTGYTF
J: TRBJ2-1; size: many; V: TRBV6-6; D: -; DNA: TGTGCCACCTTGGACATCTTCAATGAGCAGTTCTTC; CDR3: CATLDIFNEQFF
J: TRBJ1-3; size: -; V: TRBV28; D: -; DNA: TGTGCCAGCAGTCCTACACGTCCTCAAGGGCTCTCTGGAAACACCATATATTTT; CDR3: CASSPTRPQGLSGNTIYF
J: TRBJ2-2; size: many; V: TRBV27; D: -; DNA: TGTGCCAGCAGTTTATCCCTAACCCCGGGGACCGGGGAGCTGTTTTTT; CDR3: CASSLSLTPGTGELFF
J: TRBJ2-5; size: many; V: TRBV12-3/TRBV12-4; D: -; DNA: TGTGCCAGCAGTTTGGACAGCGCGCAAGAGACCCAGTACTTC; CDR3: CASSLDSAQETQYF
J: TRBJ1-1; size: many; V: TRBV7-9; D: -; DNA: TGTGCCAGCGGGAATATCGCTGAAGCTTTCTTT; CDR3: CASGNIAEAFF
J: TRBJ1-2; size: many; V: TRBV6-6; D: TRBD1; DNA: TGTGCCAGCAGTCCGACAGGGGTGGAGGGCTACACCTTC; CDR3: CASSPTGVEGYTF
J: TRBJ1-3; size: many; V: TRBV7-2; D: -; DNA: TGTGCCAGCAGCGTTACGCGGACAGCTGGAAACACCATATATTTT; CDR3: CASSVTRTAGNTIYF
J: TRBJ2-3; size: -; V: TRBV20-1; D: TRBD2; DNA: TGCAGTGCTTCCCAGACTAGCGGGAGGTACACAGATACGCAGTATTTT; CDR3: CSASQTSGRYTDTQYF
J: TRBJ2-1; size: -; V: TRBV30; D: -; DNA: TGTGCCTGGAGTTCGGTGGGGGGCCCCTACAATGAGCAGTTCTTC; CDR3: CAWSSVGGPYNEQFF
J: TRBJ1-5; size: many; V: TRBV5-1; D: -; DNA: TGCGCCAGCAGCCCCGATGGGGCGGGCAATCAGCCCCAGCATTTT; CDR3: CASSPDGAGNQPQHF
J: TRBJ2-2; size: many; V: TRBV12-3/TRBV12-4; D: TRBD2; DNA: TGTGCCAGCAGTCAAACACGGGGGGGTAGGTCTACCGGGGAGCTGTTTTTT; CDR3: CASSQTRGGRSTGELFF
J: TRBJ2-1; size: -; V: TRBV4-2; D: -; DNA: TGTGCCAGCAGCCCGGAGAGCGGGCAGCAGTTCTTC; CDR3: CASSPESGQQFF
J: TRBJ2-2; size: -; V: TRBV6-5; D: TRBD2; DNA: TGTGCCAGCAGTTACTCCCTAGCGGGAGGGCGCGCCGGGGAGCTGTTTTTT; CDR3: CASSYSLAGGRAGELFF
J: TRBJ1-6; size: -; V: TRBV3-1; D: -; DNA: TGTGCCAGCAGCCAAGTAGGGAATAATTCACCCCTCCACTTT; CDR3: CASSQVGNNSPLHF
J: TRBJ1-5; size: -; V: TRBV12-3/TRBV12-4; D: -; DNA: TGTGCCAGCACCCAGGACCCCTCGGGGCCCCAGCATTTT; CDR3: CASTQDPSGPQHF
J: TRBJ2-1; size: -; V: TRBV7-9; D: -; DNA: TGTGCCAGCAGCTTAGCCAGTACATACAATGAGCAGTTCTTC; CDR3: CASSLASTYNEQFF
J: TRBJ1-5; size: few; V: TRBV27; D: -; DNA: TGTGCCAGCGTAGGGAGGTTCGTGAGGGGCAATCAGCCCCAGCATTTT; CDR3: CASVGRFVRGNQPQHF
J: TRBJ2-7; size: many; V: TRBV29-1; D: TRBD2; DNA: TGCAGCGTTGAAGATCTTGGGACTAGCGGCTACGAGCAGTACTTC; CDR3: CSVEDLGTSGYEQYF
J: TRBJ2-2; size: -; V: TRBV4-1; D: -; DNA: TGCGCCAGCAGCCAGATCGGGGGCCTAGCTGGCGGGGAGCTGTTTTTT; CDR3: CASSQIGGLAGGELFF
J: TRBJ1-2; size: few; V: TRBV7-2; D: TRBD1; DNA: TGTGCCAGCATCGTGGACAGGTCTGATGGCTACACCTTC; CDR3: CASIVDRSDGYTF
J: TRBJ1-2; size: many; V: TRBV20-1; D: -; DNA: TGCAGTGCTAGAGAGTTTCAGGGGCGGCCTCGGCTTGGGGGCTACACCTTC; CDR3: CSAREFQGRPRLGGYTF
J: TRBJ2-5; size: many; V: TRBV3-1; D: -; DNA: TGTGCCAGCAGCCAAGTGGGCGGACAGAAAGAGACCCAGTACTTC; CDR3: CASSQVGGQKETQYF
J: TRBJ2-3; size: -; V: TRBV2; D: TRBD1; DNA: TGTGCCAGCAGGCTTAACGACAGGGGAGGCACAGATACGCAGTATTTT; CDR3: CASRLNDRGGTDTQYF
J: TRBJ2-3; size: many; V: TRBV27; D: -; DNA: TGTGCCAGCAGTTTTGTTGGCACAGATACGCAGTATTTT; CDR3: CASSFVGTDTQYF
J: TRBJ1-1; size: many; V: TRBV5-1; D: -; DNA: TGCGCCAGCAGCTCCCACCTAGACAGGTCGAACACTGAAGCTTTCTTT; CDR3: CASSSHLDRSNTEAFF
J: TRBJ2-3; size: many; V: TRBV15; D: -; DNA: TGTGCCACCAGCGGCCCCGAGCCCCGAATTGATACGCAGTATTTT; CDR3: CATSGPEPRIDTQYF
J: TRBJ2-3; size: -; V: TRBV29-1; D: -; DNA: TGCAGCGTTGGGACATCCAAAACCACAGATACGCAGTATTTT; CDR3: CSVGTSKTTDTQYF
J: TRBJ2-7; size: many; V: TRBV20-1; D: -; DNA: TGCAGTGTGTGGTCTTCCTACGAGCAGTACTTC; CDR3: CSVWSSYEQYF
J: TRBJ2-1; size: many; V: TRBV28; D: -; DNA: TGTGCCAGCAGTTTATCAGGTGGGCGGGCCTACAATGAGCAGTTCTTC; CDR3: CASSLSGGRAYNEQFF
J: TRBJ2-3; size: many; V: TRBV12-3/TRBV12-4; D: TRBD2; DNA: TGTGCCAGCAGTTACGTCCTAGCGGGAGGTAGCACAGATACGCAGTATTTT; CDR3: CASSYVLAGGSTDTQYF
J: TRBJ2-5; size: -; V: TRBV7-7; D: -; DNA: TGTGCCAGCAGCTTTCGGAGGTGGGAGACCCAGTACTTC; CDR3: CASSFRRWETQYF
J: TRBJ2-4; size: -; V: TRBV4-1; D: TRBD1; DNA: TGCGCCAGCAGCCAACCGACAGGGGCCAAAAACATTCAGTACTTC; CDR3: CASSQPTGAKNIQYF
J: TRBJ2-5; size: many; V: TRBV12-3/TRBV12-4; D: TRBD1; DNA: TGTGCCAGCAGTTTGAGGACAGGGGGCCGGGAGACCCAGTACTTC; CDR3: CASSLRTGGRETQYF
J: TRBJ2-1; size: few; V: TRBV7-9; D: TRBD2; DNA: TGTGCCAGATCCGGGACTAGCGGGGGCAATGAGCAGTTCTTC; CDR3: CARSGTSGGNEQFF
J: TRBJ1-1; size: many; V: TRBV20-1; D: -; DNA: TGCAGTGCCCGGTCGGGGGGGGGAAACACTGAAGCTTTCTTT; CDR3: CSARSGGGNTEAFF
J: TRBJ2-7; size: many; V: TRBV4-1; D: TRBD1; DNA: TGCGCCAGCAGCGGGCCCGGGACAGCGTACGAGCAGTACTTC; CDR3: CASSGPGTAYEQYF